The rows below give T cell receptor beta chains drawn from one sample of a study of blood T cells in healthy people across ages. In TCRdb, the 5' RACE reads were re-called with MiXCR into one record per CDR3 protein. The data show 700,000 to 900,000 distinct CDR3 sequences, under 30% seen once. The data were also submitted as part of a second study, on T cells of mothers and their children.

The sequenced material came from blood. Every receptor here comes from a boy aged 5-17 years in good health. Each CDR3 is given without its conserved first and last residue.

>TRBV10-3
AIRQGAADTQY
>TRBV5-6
ASSLAGTAGNQPQH
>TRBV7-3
ASSLRGGRGDYGYT
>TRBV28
ASGGVRSEQY
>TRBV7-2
ASSSVVVAGARRSGELF
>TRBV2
ASSDVSGGPETQY
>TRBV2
ASSAGGEQF
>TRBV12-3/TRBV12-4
ASSPQTGKISPLH
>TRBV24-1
ATRETGGSYNEQF
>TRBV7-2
ASSLEAGGGQPQH